This is a list of T cell receptor beta chains from one sample in a study of T cells in Graves' hyperthyroidism and ophthalmopathy. Via MiXCR, TCRdb re-called the multiplex PCR reads, giving one row per CDR3 protein. This table holds under 300,000 distinct CDR3 sequences, 22% found once. Sample: blood. These receptors were obtained from a man aged 25-40 years with Graves' ophthalmopathy. The CDR3 runs from the conserved cysteine through the conserved F or W. The D gene is left open where the match is weak. Size values are once, few and many counts, or a class for expanded clones, and some rows have none.

j_gene,abundance,d_gene,v_gene,CDR3aa,CDR3nt
TRBJ2-1,many,-,TRBV11-2,CASSLGTQRYEQFF,TGTGCCAGCAGCTTAGGGACTCAGCGTTATGAGCAGTTCTTC
TRBJ2-3,-,TRBD1,TRBV12-3/TRBV12-4,CASSLVWVVQGGTDTQYF,TGTGCCAGCAGTTTAGTCTGGGTCGTCCAGGGGGGCACAGATACGCAGTATTTT
TRBJ1-1,many,TRBD1,TRBV30,CACDPDRGTEAFF,TGTGCCTGCGACCCGGACAGGGGCACTGAAGCTTTCTTT
TRBJ1-3,few,-,TRBV11-2,CASSLEGGAGGNTIYF,TGTGCCAGCAGCTTAGAGGGGGGCGCAGGTGGAAACACCATATATTTT
TRBJ1-1,-,-,TRBV4-2,CASSQDLIGTEAFF,TGTGCCAGCAGCCAAGATCTTATTGGCACTGAAGCTTTCTTT
TRBJ2-1,-,-,TRBV29-1,CSFRDWNYNEQFF,TGCAGCTTCCGGGACTGGAACTACAATGAGCAGTTCTTC
TRBJ2-7,-,-,TRBV14,CASSQGTVSEQYF,TGTGCCAGCAGCCAAGGTACGGTATCCGAGCAGTACTTC
TRBJ2-1,once,TRBD2,TRBV5-1,CASSLGPRRTSGRNEQFF,TGCGCCAGCAGCTTGGGTCCCCGGCGGACTAGCGGGAGAAATGAGCAGTTCTTC
TRBJ1-1,-,-,TRBV6-1,CASKEGGTEAFF,TGTGCCAGCAAAGAGGGGGGGACTGAAGCTTTCTTT
TRBJ1-3,few,-,TRBV6-5,CASSYLGGRRSGNTIYF,TGTGCCAGCAGTTACTTGGGCGGACGCCGGAGTGGAAACACCATATATTTT
TRBJ2-7,many,-,TRBV11-2,CASRPNTGASYEQYF,TGTGCCAGCAGGCCGAACACAGGAGCGTCCTACGAGCAGTACTTC
TRBJ2-1,-,TRBD2,TRBV9,CASSELAGGLVNEQFF,TGTGCCAGCAGCGAACTAGCGGGAGGGCTCGTAAATGAGCAGTTCTTC
TRBJ2-7,-,-,TRBV12-3/TRBV12-4,CASSFAQFYEQYF,TGTGCCAGCAGTTTCGCTCAGTTTTACGAGCAGTACTTC
TRBJ2-5,-,TRBD1,TRBV18,CASSPNRGETQYF,TGTGCCAGCTCACCAAACAGGGGAGAGACCCAGTACTTC
TRBJ1-1,many,-,TRBV3-1,CASSQVRNTEAFF,TGTGCCAGCAGCCAAGTTAGGAACACTGAAGCTTTCTTT
TRBJ1-2,few,-,TRBV24-1,CATSEQLNYGYTF,TGTGCCACCAGTGAACAGCTGAATTATGGCTACACCTTC
TRBJ1-1,-,-,TRBV19,CASSIGQWAFF,TGTGCCAGTAGTATTGGGCAGTGGGCTTTCTTT
TRBJ2-7,many,-,TRBV18,CASSLRQDYEQYF,TGTGCCAGCTCACTCCGACAGGACTACGAGCAGTACTTC
TRBJ2-3,-,-,TRBV7-3,CAGSQTGTSTDTQYF,TGTGCCGGCAGCCAGACCGGGACATCCACAGATACGCAGTATTTT
TRBJ2-7,many,TRBD2,TRBV28,CASRSSGLPYEQYF,TGTGCCAGCAGATCATCGGGACTACCCTACGAGCAGTACTTC
TRBJ1-4,-,-,TRBV5-5,CASSLSVQNEKLFF,TGTGCCAGCAGCTTATCTGTACAGAATGAAAAACTGTTTTTT
TRBJ1-1,-,-,TRBV30,CAWSTQANTEAFF,TGTGCCTGGAGTACGCAGGCGAACACTGAAGCTTTCTTT
TRBJ2-3,-,TRBD1,TRBV13,CASNTGTGLDTQYF,TGTGCCAGCAACACCGGGACAGGGTTAGATACGCAGTATTTT
TRBJ2-1,-,TRBD1,TRBV28,CASSWGQTNEQFF,TGTGCCAGCAGTTGGGGACAGACTAATGAGCAGTTCTTC
TRBJ2-5,-,TRBD2,TRBV5-6,CASSFPSGSGETQYF,TGTGCCAGCAGCTTCCCTAGCGGGAGTGGGGAGACCCAGTACTTC
TRBJ2-7,-,TRBD2,TRBV10-3,CAISGSGGPEQYF,TGTGCCATCAGTGGTAGCGGGGGCCCCGAGCAGTACTTC
TRBJ1-1,many,-,TRBV11-2,CASSFRPLMNTEAFF,TGTGCCAGCAGCTTCCGACCGCTTATGAACACTGAAGCTTTCTTT
TRBJ1-1,many,-,TRBV27,CASSTPNTEAFF,TGTGCCAGCAGTACCCCTAACACTGAAGCTTTCTTT
TRBJ2-1,-,-,TRBV6-2/TRBV6-3,CATNRGTEQFF,TGTGCCACCAACCGAGGTACTGAGCAGTTCTTC
TRBJ2-5,few,TRBD1,TRBV11-2,CASSEPSGGGETQYF,TGTGCCAGCAGCGAACCTTCAGGGGGTGGAGAGACCCAGTACTTC
TRBJ2-3,many,-,TRBV28,CASFSPGADTQYF,TGTGCCAGCTTCTCCCCCGGGGCAGATACGCAGTATTTT
TRBJ2-3,-,-,TRBV7-3,CASSLRFRDTQYF,TGTGCCAGCAGCTTAAGGTTTAGGGATACGCAGTATTTT
TRBJ2-3,few,-,TRBV6-4,CASSYAESSTDTQYF,TGTGCCAGCAGTTACGCAGAGTCTAGCACAGATACGCAGTATTTT
TRBJ2-3,-,TRBD2,TRBV20-1,CSADGLAGRTDTQYF,TGCAGTGCTGATGGACTAGCGGGACGCACAGATACGCAGTATTTT
TRBJ2-3,-,TRBD2,TRBV7-6,CASSLTSAGGDTQYF,TGTGCCAGCAGCTTGACTAGCGCCGGAGGAGATACGCAGTATTTT
TRBJ2-5,few,TRBD1,TRBV20-1,CSAGTGKQETQYF,TGCAGCGCTGGGACAGGGAAACAAGAGACCCAGTACTTC
TRBJ2-2,many,-,TRBV3-1,CASSQVRDGELFF,TGTGCCAGCAGCCAAGTAAGAGACGGGGAGCTGTTTTTT
TRBJ2-5,-,TRBD2,TRBV18,CASSPPTSGNQETQYF,TGTGCCAGCTCACCACCGACTAGCGGAAACCAAGAGACCCAGTACTTC
TRBJ2-3,many,-,TRBV5-5,CASSLESTDTQYF,TGTGCCAGCAGCTTGGAGTCAACAGATACGCAGTATTTT
TRBJ2-1,few,TRBD2,TRBV4-1,CASSQEGTSHDNEQFF,TGCGCCAGCAGCCAAGAAGGGACTAGCCACGACAATGAGCAGTTCTTC
TRBJ1-5,many,-,TRBV18,CASSAGGGHGQPQHF,TGTGCCAGCTCCGCGGGTGGGGGCCATGGTCAGCCCCAGCATTTT
TRBJ2-2,-,TRBD1,TRBV12-5,CASGFPVWDRPGSTGELFF,TGTGCTAGTGGTTTCCCTGTGTGGGACAGGCCAGGGAGCACCGGGGAGCTGTTTTTT
TRBJ1-6,few,-,TRBV5-1,CASSLIRPGTRDSPLHF,TGCGCCAGCAGCTTGATACGGCCGGGGACGAGGGATTCACCCCTCCACTTT
TRBJ2-2,few,-,TRBV7-9,CASRLADTGELFF,TGTGCCAGCAGACTAGCCGATACCGGGGAGCTGTTTTTT
TRBJ2-1,few,TRBD1,TRBV24-1,CATSGDRGYNEQFF,TGTGCCACCAGTGGGGACAGGGGCTACAATGAGCAGTTCTTC
TRBJ1-4,few,-,TRBV5-1,CASSLSTGGGYGEKLFF,TGCGCCAGCAGCTTGTCGACGGGCGGAGGGTACGGCGAAAAACTGTTTTTT
TRBJ1-5,-,TRBD1,TRBV7-2,CASSGQGPNQPQHF,TGTGCCAGCAGCGGACAGGGACCTAATCAGCCCCAGCATTTT
TRBJ2-1,few,-,TRBV4-1,CASSRGASTEQFF,TGCGCCAGCAGTAGGGGGGCGTCCACTGAGCAGTTCTTC
TRBJ2-3,-,-,TRBV11-3,CASSFRGLDTQYF,TGTGCCAGCAGCTTTCGGGGGTTGGATACGCAGTATTTT
TRBJ2-3,few,TRBD2,TRBV13,CASSAWMAGGYTDTQYF,TGTGCCAGCAGCGCCTGGATGGCGGGGGGTTACACAGATACGCAGTATTTT
TRBJ1-1,-,-,TRBV5-5,CASSLLSGLDTEAFF,TGTGCCAGCAGCTTGCTTTCTGGGCTGGACACTGAAGCTTTCTTT
TRBJ2-3,few,-,TRBV7-3,CASSYPESDTQYF,TGTGCCAGCAGCTACCCCGAGTCAGATACGCAGTATTTT
TRBJ2-7,many,TRBD2,TRBV28,CASSNPVAGTGYEQYF,TGTGCCAGCAGTAACCCTGTAGCGGGAACTGGGTACGAGCAGTACTTC
TRBJ2-1,many,TRBD2,TRBV12-3/TRBV12-4,CASRLAISGRVNEQFF,TGTGCCAGCAGGCTAGCGATTAGCGGGAGGGTTAATGAGCAGTTCTTC